Sequencing of this T cell receptor beta chain was carried out in a study of cytomegalovirus exposure and HLA in healthy donors (dated by TCRdb to 2017 to 2019). Some background on the complete study: An earlier analysis of 587 of the donors reported 250 to 300 Gb of sequence data and 117 million unique TCR beta sequences from around 200 million T cells. On average, 235,054 unique TCR beta nucleotide sequences were sequenced per donor among 398 genotyped donors of the cohort, with about 17% of those sequences being non-productive. To predict cytomegalovirus infection status, the study combined high-throughput TCR immunosequencing, statistical association of individual TCRs with disease status, and machine learning. Every repertoire in the discovery cohort had been generated on one and the same sequencing platform. In an earlier analysis of a few hundred of the donors, high-throughput TCR beta sequencing was used to judge whether each TCR beta V gene segment behaved as functional or pseudogenic. Alongside the repertoire data, information on donor age, sex, ethnicity and CMV serostatus was compiled. Five DR-DQ haplotypes were treated as single units for association and clustering because of strong linkage in the cohort. A later genetic analysis took genome-wide SNP genotypes for about three fifths of the roughly 670 donors and used that subset as a discovery cohort. The study aimed to test whether signatures of past pathogen exposure could be identified by cataloging public T cell receptors. Typing coverage varied by locus: roughly 620-640 donors for A, B, C, DRB1 and DQB1; roughly 500 for DQA1; nearly 610 for DPA1; 450 to 480 for DPB1. Using immunosequencing, the study profiled T cell repertoires from 500 to 800 subjects and related those repertoires to cytomegalovirus serostatus. Both class I and class II loci were covered by HLA typing, at four-digit resolution. Besides the first cohort of 500 to 700 subjects, a separate validation cohort made up of 120 different subjects was used. Roughly 300 gigabases of sequencing data and approximately 85 million unique TCR sequences were included in an early release covering several hundred HLA-typed donors. Among the roughly 400 genotyped donors, approximately 76% belonged to the genetic ancestry cluster associated with self-reported Caucasian donors. To study patterns of TCR occurrence, a later analysis re-analyzed previously published TCR beta repertoires from several hundred donors and added high-resolution HLA genotyping. Rather than drawing on any new phenotypic data, the later analysis identified candidate immune exposures from TCR beta sequences and the way those sequences occurred across donors. The paper's findings and limits, for the study overall: It was suggested by the authors that the approach could potentially be generalized to other disease states and immunological phenotypes. In a later genetic analysis, a missense DCLRE1C variant was associated with V-gene and J-gene trimming of TCR beta chains, and the association was replicated in an independent cohort. Only TCR beta chains were sequenced in this cohort, and the absence of alpha or paired-chain data limited detectable features. Roughly 15 rarely observed V segments, including chromosome 9 orphons, were excluded from the earlier analysis of several hundred of the donors because counts were too low. Across donors, most TCR sequences were observed very rarely, whereas some public TCRs were present in many individuals. According to a later analysis, most CMV-associated TCR beta chains appeared to be HLA-restricted, and the HLA associations seemed to be driven largely by CMV exposure. The classifier was reported to diagnose cytomegalovirus status with high specificity and sensitivity in both the original cohort and the validation cohort. Broadly in line with IMGT annotations, most TCR beta V segments showed up in productive rearrangements about 87% or about 30% of the time in an earlier analysis of some 590 of the donors. A few of the identified cytomegalovirus-associated TCR beta chains were confirmed in vitro to be specific for cytomegalovirus antigens. At a false discovery rate of 0.05, a later analysis linked under 20,000 TCR beta sequences to specific HLA alleles. Several of the top co-occurrence clusters appeared to be linked to parvovirus B19, influenza, CMV and Epstein-Barr virus, according to a later analysis. A cluster of highly shared sequence variants was judged likely to be a technical artifact of the sequencing pipeline. In the study, approximately 160 TCR beta chains were listed as associated with cytomegalovirus. Immune exposure information for the cohort was limited to CMV serostatus. Correlated functional status among segregating V segments might reflect linkage disequilibrium, but an unknown experimental factor could not be ruled out. Some IMGT-functional V segments, including TRBV6-2 and TRBV6-3, could not be distinguished by the 87-base-pair reads and were therefore excluded. When HLA alleles, especially DR and DQ, strongly co-occurred, TCR associations were difficult to assign to individual alleles. In a later genetic analysis, fewer N-insertions in productive TCRs were reported among donors in an Asian-associated ancestry cluster than the roughly 640-donor mean. Because some donors lacked HLA typing at each locus, the association tests relied only on the typed subset. In a later analysis, TCR association rates were found to vary across HLA loci, with the most associated TCRs seen for DRB1 alleles and the fewest for HLA-C alleles. In a later analysis, HLA-associated TCR beta chains were found to be more clonally expanded and to have lower generation probabilities than equally common non-associated chains. Sequencing depth was assumed to be roughly uniform across donors in the presence/absence analyses, though that assumption may not hold. A further reported finding was that TCR beta sequences accurately predicted the HLA-A and HLA-B alleles for most subjects in the first cohort.

V lost 4 bases and J lost 1 base; the stretch between them is 13 bases long. The CDR3 spans 14 residues, from the cysteine through the phenylalanine. Left in the record is the CDR3 DNA by itself, 42 bases read in frame from the first base. Taken from the germline V gene (reference sequence), the CDR1 and CDR2 loops are GTSNPN and SVGIG. The cohort consisted of fewer than 700 healthy bone marrow donors. Cohort members were all nominally healthy when sampled, although unrecorded immune exposures were likely present. The donor was CMV seronegative and was included in the group of a few hundred seronegative cohort members. A peripheral blood sample was collected from each donor, and TCR beta sequencing was performed on peripheral blood mononuclear cells. Genomic DNA was extracted from the blood cell samples with the Qiagen DNeasy Blood Extraction Kit. Comments on this clone: This receptor's antigen is unknown.

The library was made by the immunoSEQ multiplex PCR assay. A mixture of 60 forward primers for TCR Vbeta segments and 13 reverse primers for TCR Jbeta segments was used in the multiplex PCR. Amplification of the CDR3 region of rearranged TCR beta genes was performed with a multiplex PCR assay on genomic DNA. On the Illumina HiSeq System, the amplified TCR beta libraries were sequenced as 87-base-pair reads. The paper's data handling went like this. A later analysis tallied around 80 million unique TCR beta chains across the approximately 670 repertoires, and around 12 million of those chains were shared by two or more donors. To remove PCR and sequencing errors, raw reads were error-corrected and collapsed into unique sequences using a nearest-neighbor algorithm that merged closely related sequences. CDR3 sequences were aligned to IMGT reference sequences to assign V, D and J gene segments. For a sequence to be retained, a match of at least six nucleotides to both a V gene segment and a J gene segment was required. Rearrangements were called productive when the CDR3 lacked stop codons and stayed in frame with V and J; all others were non-productive. CDR3 was defined by IMGT convention, running from the second conserved V-encoded cysteine to the conserved J-encoded phenylalanine. Sequences without an unambiguous match to a single V gene segment were excluded from the earlier analysis of 587 of the donors. An earlier analysis of almost 600 of the donors classified V segments as functional when productive rearrangements were above 56.7% and as segregating when the standard deviation between donors was above 5%. To diagnose cytomegalovirus status from the catalog of TCR beta chain sequences, a statistical classification framework was built. In a later analysis, TCR nucleotide sequences were compared against IMGT/GENE-DB human TR gene sequences so that V and J genes could be assigned. In a later analysis, CDR3 sequences and most-parsimonious VDJ recombination scenarios were assigned using the TCRdist pipeline. A later analysis defined each TCR beta chain by its CDR3 amino acid sequence plus V-gene family, and excluded reads lacking a unique V-gene family. To address suspected cross-contamination and a sequencing artifact, a later analysis removed a few hundred highly shared, low-generation-probability nucleotide sequences. In a later analysis, a clonal expansion index was calculated for each public chain from normalized within-repertoire ranks of inferred template counts. Generation probabilities in a later analysis came from a VDJ recombination model fitted to out-of-frame rearrangements, and those results were checked against IGoR. A later analysis scored TCR-TCR, TCR-HLA and TCR-CMV co-occurrence with hypergeometric tests, applying a repertoire-size bias correction to TCR pairs. False discovery rates were estimated in a later analysis by permuting HLA or CMV assignments 20 times. In a later analysis, co-occurring TCRs were grouped with DBSCAN, and TCRdist sequence similarity was added when clustering was performed within HLA-allele-positive subsets. Repertoires with fewer than 30,000 or more than 120,000 public chains were left out of co-occurrence clustering, as were about 5 repertoires with anomalous nucleotide sharing. TCRdb's version of the immuneACCESS table is confined to in-frame rearrangements and falls short of the full clone set. An unresolved V gene accounts for under half of the shortfall where checked; the remainder is of unknown origin. For V, J and clone size, that table is used; D and trimming come from the DNA. The sample table gives approximately 190,000 clones. Less than 0.85% of the sample is held by the ten biggest clonotypes.

Recombination linked TRBV30 to TRBJ1-1, with the identity of the D gene unclear. Specimen: PBMCs. This clonotype was obtained from a boy aged 5-17 years in good health and CMV-seronegative. The DNA sequence reads TGTGCCTGGATTTGGAGGCAAGAGAACACTGAAGCTTTCTTT. This yields the protein CAWIWRQENTEAFF. The CDR3, completed at both ends by the reference TRBV30 and TRBJ1-1 genes, gives the full variable domain SQTIHQWPATLVQPVGSPLSLECTVEGTSNPNLYWYRQAAGRGLQLLFYSVGIGQISSEVPQNLSASRPQDRQFILSSKKLLLSDSGFYLCAWIWRQENTEAFFGQGTRLTVV.